The rows below give T cell receptor beta chains drawn from one sample of a study of blood T cell repertoires in COVID-19. Clones were read by immunoSEQ multiplex PCR, and TCRdb kept only the in-frame ones, dropping some. Of around 30,000 clones in the sample, about 92% were seen once. What was sequenced was peripheral blood. The receptors here all came from a man aged 45 to 65 with active COVID-19. The CDR3 runs from the conserved cysteine through the conserved F or W. A D gene is named only where the DNA matches it firmly. The listing skips clone size in some rows; elsewhere it reads once, few, many or a size class.

>TRBV3-1/TRBV3-2|.|.|TRBJ2-7
TGTGCCAGCAGCCAAGCCCAATCCGAGCAGTACTTC
CASSQAQSEQYF
>TRBV7-9|TRBD1|.|TRBJ1-2
TGTGCCAGCAGCTCACGGACAGGGCGCTATGGCTACACCTTC
CASSSRTGRYGYTF
>TRBV5-6|TRBD1|.|TRBJ1-4
TGTGCCAGCAGCTTGGGGTTTCTTGGGACAGGGACTGAAAAACTGTTTTTT
CASSLGFLGTGTEKLFF
>TRBV11-2|TRBD1|.|TRBJ1-3
TGTGCCAGCAGCTTTTTGACAGGGGCGTCGTCCGGAAACACCATATATTTT
CASSFLTGASSGNTIYF
>TRBV11-2|.|.|TRBJ2-7
TGTGCCAGCAGCTCCATTATATCCGGGGGGCGGGGGCCTACCTACGAGCAGTACTTC
CASSSIISGGRGPTYEQYF
>TRBV19|.|.|TRBJ1-1
TGTGCCAGTAGTATAGTTCAGGGGTTGGGCACTGAAGCTTTCTTT
CASSIVQGLGTEAFF
>TRBV9|.|.|TRBJ2-2
TGTGCCAGCAGCATCTCAGGACAGTACTCTCCGGGGGAGCTGTTTTTT
CASSISGQYSPGELFF
>TRBV9|TRBD2|few|TRBJ2-1
TGTGCCAGCAGCGTAGGAGGCGGGAGCGGAATTGAGCAGTTCTTC
CASSVGGGSGIEQFF
>TRBV27|.|.|TRBJ2-2
TGTGCCAGCAGTTCCTGGGACTTCGTCCCCGGGGAGCTGTTTTTT
CASSSWDFVPGELFF
>TRBV5-1|TRBD1|.|TRBJ2-7
TGCGCCAGCAGCTTGGCCGCGACAGGGAACTCCTACGAGCAGTACTTC
CASSLAATGNSYEQYF
>TRBV11-3|TRBD1|.|TRBJ2-3
TGTGCCAGCAGCTTACCACTAAATAGGGGGCCAGATACGCAGTATTTT
CASSLPLNRGPDTQYF
>TRBV6-1|TRBD2|.|TRBJ2-1
TGTGCCAGCAGTGTCCTCGGGGGGGCATCGGCCAATGAGCAGTTCTTC
CASSVLGGASANEQFF
>TRBV4-1|TRBD1|.|TRBJ1-3
TGCGCCAGCAGCCAAACCCCGGGACAGGGGACTCGTAGATCTGGAAACACCATATATTTT
CASSQTPGQGTRRSGNTIYF
>TRBV4-2|TRBD1|.|TRBJ2-7
TGTGCCAGCAGCCACGGACAGGGATTTCCCTACGAGCAGTACTTC
CASSHGQGFPYEQYF
>TRBV7-3|.|.|TRBJ2-3
TGTGCCAGCAGCTTACAGGGGTGGACAGATACGCAGTATTTT
CASSLQGWTDTQYF
>TRBV19|.|.|TRBJ2-7
TGTGCCAGTAGTACCGAATACTTCGCCTACGAGCAGTACTTC
CASSTEYFAYEQYF
>TRBV5-1|TRBD1|.|TRBJ2-7
TGCGCCAGCAGCTTGTTGACAGGGGGTGTGTACGAGCAGTACTTC
CASSLLTGGVYEQYF
>TRBV29-1|.|.|TRBJ1-2
TGCAGCGTTGTACAGGGAAGTTTAGGGAGTGGCTACACCTTC
CSVVQGSLGSGYTF
>TRBV12-5|.|once|TRBJ1-6
TGTGCTAGTGGTTTTGGGCGAGCGGGGTCGAATTCACCCCTCCACTTT
CASGFGRAGSNSPLHF
>TRBV4-2|TRBD2|.|TRBJ2-2
TGTGCCAGCAGCCATAGCGGGGGGGCCCACACCGGGGAGCTGTTTTTT
CASSHSGGAHTGELFF
>TRBV5-4|.|.|TRBJ2-7
TGTGCCAGCAGCCTAACATGGGGGGGCGGTTACGAGCAGTACTTC
CASSLTWGGGYEQYF
>TRBV11-2|.|.|TRBJ1-1
TGTGCCAGCAGCTTAGATTTACAGATGAACACTGAAGCTTTCTTT
CASSLDLQMNTEAFF
>TRBV28|TRBD1|.|TRBJ2-3
TGTGCCAGCAGTCATCGCCGAGGGGGCCTCACAGATACGCAGTATTTT
CASSHRRGGLTDTQYF
>TRBV6-5|.|.|TRBJ2-5
TGTGCCAGCAGCCGACCGCCGGGTCGGAGAGAGACCCAGTACTTC
CASSRPPGRRETQYF
>TRBV19|.|.|TRBJ1-5
TGTGCCAGTAGTATGGCTAATCAGCCCCAGCATTTT
CASSMANQPQHF
>TRBV2|TRBD1|.|TRBJ1-5
TGTGCCAGCAGTGAGTATTCAGGGGGCCTCAATCAGCCCCAGCATTTT
CASSEYSGGLNQPQHF
>TRBV11-2|.|.|TRBJ2-7
TGTGCCAGCAGCTTACTACCGGCCTACGAGCAGTACTTC
CASSLLPAYEQYF
>TRBV5-1|TRBD2|.|TRBJ2-3
TGCGCCAGCAGCCTTCCTGGACTAGCAGGGTCAGATACGCAGTATTTT
CASSLPGLAGSDTQYF
>TRBV9|.|once|TRBJ1-1
TGTGCCAGCAGCGTATCAGGGATCGGGAACACTGAAGCTTTCTTT
CASSVSGIGNTEAFF
>TRBV9|.|.|TRBJ2-7
TGTGCCAGCAGCGTAGACACCTTCTCCTACGAGCAGTACTTC
CASSVDTFSYEQYF
>TRBV6-1|TRBD1|.|TRBJ2-5
TGTGCCAGCAGTGACAGGGGGCTGAAGACCCAGTACTTC
CASSDRGLKTQYF
>TRBV2|.|.|TRBJ2-5
TGTGCCAGCAGTGATGGGGGGGAGACCCAGTACTTC
CASSDGGETQYF
>TRBV28|.|.|TRBJ2-5
TGTGCCAGCAGTTTACCCTCTCGTGGGGGGGAGACCCAGTACTTC
CASSLPSRGGETQYF
>TRBV30|TRBD1|.|TRBJ2-7
TGTGCCGGCTCTCGAGGGGGCATGTACGAGCAGTACTTC
CAGSRGGMYEQYF
>TRBV12-3/TRBV12-4|.|few|TRBJ2-6
TGTGCCAGCAGTGCAACAGGAGCCAACGTCCTGACTTTC
CASSATGANVLTF
>TRBV4-1|.|.|TRBJ2-7
TGCGCCAGCAGCCAAGGGGCGGGCAGGGGTCTCTCCTACGAGCAGTACTTC
CASSQGAGRGLSYEQYF
>TRBV6-5|TRBD1|.|TRBJ1-1
TGTGCCAGCAGGCGGACAGGTGTTGGCACTGAAGCTTTCTTT
CASRRTGVGTEAFF
>TRBV5-4|.|.|TRBJ2-1
TGTGCCAGCAGCTTGGGCGTTAGTGCTGACAATGAGCAGTTCTTC
CASSLGVSADNEQFF
>TRBV19|.|.|TRBJ2-7
TGTGCCAGTAGTATTGGGCGTGGGTCCTACGAGCAGTACTTC
CASSIGRGSYEQYF
>TRBV7-8|.|.|TRBJ1-1
TGTGCCAGCAGCTCCCAGCCAGGGGAGACTGAAGCTTTCTTT
CASSSQPGETEAFF
>TRBV11-3|.|.|TRBJ1-1
TGTGCCAGCAGCTTTCGGGGGGCTAACACTGAAGCTTTCTTT
CASSFRGANTEAFF
>TRBV12-5|TRBD1|.|TRBJ2-7
TGTGCTAGTGGTCCCCGGGACAGGGCGAACTACGAGCAGTACTTC
CASGPRDRANYEQYF
>TRBV30|.|.|TRBJ1-5
TGTGCCTGGTGGCAGGGCGGGAGTCAGCCCCAGCATTTT
CAWWQGGSQPQHF
>TRBV6-5|TRBD2|.|TRBJ2-1
TGTGCCAGCAGGGTACTAGCGGGAGGGGTGAATGAGCAGTTCTTC
CASRVLAGGVNEQFF